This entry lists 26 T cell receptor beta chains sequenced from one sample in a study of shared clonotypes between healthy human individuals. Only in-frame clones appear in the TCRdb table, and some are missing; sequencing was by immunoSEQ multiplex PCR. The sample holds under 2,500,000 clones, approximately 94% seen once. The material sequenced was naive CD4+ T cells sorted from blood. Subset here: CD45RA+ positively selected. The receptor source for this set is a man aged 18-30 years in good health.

The CDR3 coding sequence is TGTGCTAGTGGTTTGGTATTACACCGGGGCACAGATACGCAGTATTTT. Translating it yields CASGLVLHRGTDTQYF. The rearrangement joins TRBV12-5 to TRBJ2-3; D not certain. Trimming stripped 0 bases from V and 1 base from J, with 11 bases between. CDR3 length: 16 amino acids. From germline, CDR1 is LGHNT and CDR2 FRNRAP.

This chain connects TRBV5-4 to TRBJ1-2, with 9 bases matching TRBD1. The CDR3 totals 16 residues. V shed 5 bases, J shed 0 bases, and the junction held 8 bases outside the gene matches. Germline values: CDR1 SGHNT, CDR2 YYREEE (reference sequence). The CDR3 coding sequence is TGTGCCAGCAGTAAACAAGGACAGGGGACTAACTATGGCTACACCTTC. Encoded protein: CASSKQGQGTNYGYTF.

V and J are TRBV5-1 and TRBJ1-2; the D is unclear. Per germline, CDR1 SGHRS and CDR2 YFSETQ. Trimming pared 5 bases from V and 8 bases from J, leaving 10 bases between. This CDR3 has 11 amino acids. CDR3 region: CASRGEYGYTF. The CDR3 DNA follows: TGCGCCAGCAGGGGCGAGTACGGCTACACCTTC.

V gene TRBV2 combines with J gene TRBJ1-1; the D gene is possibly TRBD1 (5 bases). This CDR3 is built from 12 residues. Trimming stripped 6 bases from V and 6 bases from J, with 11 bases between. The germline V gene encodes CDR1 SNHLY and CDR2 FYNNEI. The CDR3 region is CASSRDEPEAFF. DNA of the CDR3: TGTGCCAGCAGCAGGGACGAGCCTGAAGCTTTCTTT.

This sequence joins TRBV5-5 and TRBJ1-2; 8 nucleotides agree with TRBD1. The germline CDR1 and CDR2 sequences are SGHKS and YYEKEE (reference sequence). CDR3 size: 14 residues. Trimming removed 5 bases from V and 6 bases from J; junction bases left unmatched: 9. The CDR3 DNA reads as TGTGCCAGCAGGGGACCGGGACAGGCTAATGGCTACACCTTC. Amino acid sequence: CASRGPGQANGYTF.

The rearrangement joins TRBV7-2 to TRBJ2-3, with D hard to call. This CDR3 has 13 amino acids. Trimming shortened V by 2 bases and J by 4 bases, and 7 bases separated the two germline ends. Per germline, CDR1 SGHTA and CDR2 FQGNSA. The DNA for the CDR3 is TGTGCCAGCAGCTTAATCTTCCCAGATACGCAGTATTTT. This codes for CASSLIFPDTQYF.

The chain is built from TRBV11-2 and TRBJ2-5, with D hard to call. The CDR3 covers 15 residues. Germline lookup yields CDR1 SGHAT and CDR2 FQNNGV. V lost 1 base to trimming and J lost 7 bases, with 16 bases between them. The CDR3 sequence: CASSLGIKEKLTQYF. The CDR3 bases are TGTGCCAGCAGCTTAGGTATAAAGGAGAAGTTGACCCAGTACTTC.

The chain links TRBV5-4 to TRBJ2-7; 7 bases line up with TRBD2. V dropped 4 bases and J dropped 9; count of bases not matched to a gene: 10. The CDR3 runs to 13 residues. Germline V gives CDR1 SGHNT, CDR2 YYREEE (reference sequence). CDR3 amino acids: CASSGGDSHGQYF. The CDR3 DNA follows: TGTGCCAGCAGCGGGGGGGACTCCCACGGGCAGTACTTC. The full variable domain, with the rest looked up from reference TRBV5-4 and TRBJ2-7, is ETGVTQSPTHLIKTRGQQVTLRCSSQSGHNTVSWYQQALGQGPQFIFQYYREEENGRGNFPPRFSGLQFPNYSSELNVNALELDDSALYLCASSGGDSHGQYFGPGTRLTVT.

The CDR3 spells CASSDRGTPLDTQYF. The CDR3 bases are TGTGCCAGCAGTGATCGTGGTACCCCATTAGATACGCAGTATTTT. This chain links TRBV6-1 with TRBJ2-3; no definite D call. Germline V gene lookup returns CDR1 MNHNS and CDR2 SASEGT. V was pared by 3 bases and J by 5 bases, with 15 bases between. This CDR3 has 15 amino acids.

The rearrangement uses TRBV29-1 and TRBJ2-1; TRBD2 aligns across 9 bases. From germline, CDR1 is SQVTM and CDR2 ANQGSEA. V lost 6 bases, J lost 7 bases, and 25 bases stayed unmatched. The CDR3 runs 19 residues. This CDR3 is CSVDNMRPGLAAGGNEQFF. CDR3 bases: TGCAGCGTAGACAATATGCGCCCGGGACTAGCTGCCGGGGGGAATGAGCAGTTCTTC.

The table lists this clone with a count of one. The CDR3 protein is CASSPSGGGYTF. The CDR3 DNA is TGCGCCAGCAGCCCTTCCGGGGGGGGCTACACCTTC. The chain is built from TRBV5-1 and TRBJ1-2; perhaps TRBD1 as D (5 bases). V lost 4 bases to trimming and J lost 8 bases, with 12 bases between them. The germline V gene has CDR1 SGHRS and CDR2 YFSETQ. The CDR3 contains 12 residues.

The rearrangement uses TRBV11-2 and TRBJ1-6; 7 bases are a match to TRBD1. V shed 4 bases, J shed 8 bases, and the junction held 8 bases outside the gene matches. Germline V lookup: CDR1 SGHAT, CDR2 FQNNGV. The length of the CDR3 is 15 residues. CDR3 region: CASSSLTGKDSPLHF. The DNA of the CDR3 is TGTGCCAGCAGCTCATTGACAGGGAAAGATTCACCCCTCCACTTT.

The CDR3 spells CASSPSDSSYEQYF. The CDR3 region has the DNA TGTGCCAGTAGTCCCTCGGACAGCTCCTACGAGCAGTACTTC. This sequence joins TRBV19 and TRBJ2-7; TRBD1 is a possible D gene (6 bases). V lost 5 bases to trimming and J lost 0 bases, with 11 bases between them. Germline CDR1 is LNHDA and CDR2 is SQIVND (reference sequence). The CDR3 is 14 amino acids.

CDR3 nucleotide sequence: TGTGCCAGCAAAAGAGACAGAGCCTCCTATGGCTACACCTTC. Translating gives CASKRDRASYGYTF. V usage is TRBV6-1 and J usage is TRBJ1-2; TRBD1 is a possible D gene (5 bases). The CDR3 length is 14 residues. Germline values: CDR1 MNHNS, CDR2 SASEGT. V lost 7 bases to trimming and J lost 4 bases, with 16 bases between them.

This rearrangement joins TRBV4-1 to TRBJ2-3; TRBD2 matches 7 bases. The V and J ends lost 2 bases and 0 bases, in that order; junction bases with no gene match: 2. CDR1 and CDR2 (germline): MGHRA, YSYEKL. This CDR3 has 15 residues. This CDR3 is CASSQNSGSTDTQYF. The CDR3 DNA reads TGCGCCAGCAGCCAAAATAGCGGGAGCACAGATACGCAGTATTTT.

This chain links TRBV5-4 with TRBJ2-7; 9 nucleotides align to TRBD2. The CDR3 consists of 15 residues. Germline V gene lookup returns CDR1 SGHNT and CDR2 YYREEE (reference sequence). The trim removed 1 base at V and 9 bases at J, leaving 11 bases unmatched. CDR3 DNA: TGTGCCAGCAGCTTGTATCTAGCGGGGACCCTACGGCAGTACTTC. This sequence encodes CASSLYLAGTLRQYF. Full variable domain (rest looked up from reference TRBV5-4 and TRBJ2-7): ETGVTQSPTHLIKTRGQQVTLRCSSQSGHNTVSWYQQALGQGPQFIFQYYREEENGRGNFPPRFSGLQFPNYSSELNVNALELDDSALYLCASSLYLAGTLRQYFGPGTRLTVT.

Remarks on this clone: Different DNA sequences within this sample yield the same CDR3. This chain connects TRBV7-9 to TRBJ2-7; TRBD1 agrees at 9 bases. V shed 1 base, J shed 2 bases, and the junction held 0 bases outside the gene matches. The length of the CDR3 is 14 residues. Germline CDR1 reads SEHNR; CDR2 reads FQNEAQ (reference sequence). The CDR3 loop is CASSLGQGAYEQYF. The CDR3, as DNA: TGTGCCAGCAGCTTAGGACAGGGGGCCTACGAGCAGTACTTC.

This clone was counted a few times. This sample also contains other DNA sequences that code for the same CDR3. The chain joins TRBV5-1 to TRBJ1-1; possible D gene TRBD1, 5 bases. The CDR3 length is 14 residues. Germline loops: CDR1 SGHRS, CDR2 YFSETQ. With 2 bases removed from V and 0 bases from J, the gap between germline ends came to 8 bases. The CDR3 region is CASSFGTVNTEAFF. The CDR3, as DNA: TGCGCCAGCAGCTTCGGGACTGTGAACACTGAAGCTTTCTTT.

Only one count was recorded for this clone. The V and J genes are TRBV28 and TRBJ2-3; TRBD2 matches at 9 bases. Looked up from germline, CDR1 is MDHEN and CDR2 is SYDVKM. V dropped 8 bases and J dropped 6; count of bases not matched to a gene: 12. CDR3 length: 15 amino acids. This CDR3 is CASGAGGPVRDTQYF. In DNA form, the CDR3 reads TGTGCCAGCGGGGCGGGGGGGCCTGTCCGCGATACGCAGTATTTT.

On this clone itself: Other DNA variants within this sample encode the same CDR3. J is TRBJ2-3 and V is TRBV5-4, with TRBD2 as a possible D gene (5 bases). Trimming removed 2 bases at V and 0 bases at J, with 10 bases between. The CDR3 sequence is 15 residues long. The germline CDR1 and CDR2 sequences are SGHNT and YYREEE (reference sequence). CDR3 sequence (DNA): TGTGCCAGCAGCTTCGGAGGCCCCAGCACAGATACGCAGTATTTT. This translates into CASSFGGPSTDTQYF.

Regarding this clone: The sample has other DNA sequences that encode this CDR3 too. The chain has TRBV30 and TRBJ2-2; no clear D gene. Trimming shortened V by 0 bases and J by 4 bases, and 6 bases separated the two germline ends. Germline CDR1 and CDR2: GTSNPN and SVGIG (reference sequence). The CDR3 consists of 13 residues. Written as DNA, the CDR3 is TGTGCCTGGAGTGTCCAGAGCACCGGGGAGCTGTTTTTT. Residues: CAWSVQSTGELFF.

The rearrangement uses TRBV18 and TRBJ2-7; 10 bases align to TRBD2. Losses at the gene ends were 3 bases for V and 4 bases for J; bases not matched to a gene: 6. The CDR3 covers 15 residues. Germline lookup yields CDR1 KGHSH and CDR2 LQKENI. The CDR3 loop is CASSPTSGANYEQYF. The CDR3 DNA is TGTGCCAGCTCACCCACTAGCGGGGCAAATTACGAGCAGTACTTC.

The CDR3, as DNA: TGTGCCAGCAGCTTACTAGCGGGGGGAAAAGAGACCCAGTACTTC. Its translation is CASSLLAGGKETQYF. The chain links TRBV13 to TRBJ2-5; TRBD2 aligns across 11 bases. After removal of 2 bases from V and 3 bases from J, the junction contained 2 bases not matched to a gene. From germline, CDR1 is PRHDT and CDR2 FYEKMQ (reference sequence). The CDR3 consists of 15 residues.

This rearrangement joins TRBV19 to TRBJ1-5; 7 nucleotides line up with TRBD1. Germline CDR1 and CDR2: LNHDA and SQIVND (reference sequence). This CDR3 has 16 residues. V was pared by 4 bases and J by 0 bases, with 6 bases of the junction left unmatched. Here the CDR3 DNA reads TGTGCCAGTAGTACTTTAGGGACAGCTAGCAATCAGCCCCAGCATTTT. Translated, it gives CASSTLGTASNQPQHF.

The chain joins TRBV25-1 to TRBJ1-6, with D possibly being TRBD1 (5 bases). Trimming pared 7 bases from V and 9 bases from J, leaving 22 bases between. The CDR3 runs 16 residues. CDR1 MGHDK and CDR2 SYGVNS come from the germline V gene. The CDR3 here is CASTGTHGGMVSPLHF. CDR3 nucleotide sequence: TGTGCCAGCACCGGAACCCACGGGGGGATGGTTTCACCCCTCCACTTT.

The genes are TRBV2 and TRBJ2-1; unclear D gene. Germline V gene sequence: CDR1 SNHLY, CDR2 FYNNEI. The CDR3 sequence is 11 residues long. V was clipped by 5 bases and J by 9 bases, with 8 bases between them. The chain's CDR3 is CASSLLTEQFF. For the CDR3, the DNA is TGTGCCAGCAGTTTACTAACTGAGCAGTTCTTC.